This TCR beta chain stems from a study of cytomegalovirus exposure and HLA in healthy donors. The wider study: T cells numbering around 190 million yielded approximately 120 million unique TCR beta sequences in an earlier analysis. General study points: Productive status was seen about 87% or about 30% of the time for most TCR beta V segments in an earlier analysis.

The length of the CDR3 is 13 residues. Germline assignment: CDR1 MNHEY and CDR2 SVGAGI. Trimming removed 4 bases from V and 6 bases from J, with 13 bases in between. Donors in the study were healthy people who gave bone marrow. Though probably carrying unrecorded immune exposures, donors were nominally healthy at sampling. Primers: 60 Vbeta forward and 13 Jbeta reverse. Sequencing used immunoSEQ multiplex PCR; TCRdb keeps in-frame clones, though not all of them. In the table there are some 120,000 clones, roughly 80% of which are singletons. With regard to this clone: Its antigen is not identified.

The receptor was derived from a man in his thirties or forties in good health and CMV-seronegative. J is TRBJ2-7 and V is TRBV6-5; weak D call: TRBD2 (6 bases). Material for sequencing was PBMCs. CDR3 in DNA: TGTGCCAGCAGTTTCGGGACTTGGGGCGAGCAGTACTTC. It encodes CASSFGTWGEQYF.